These T cell receptor beta chains were read from a single sample in a study of T cells in Graves' hyperthyroidism and ophthalmopathy. From the multiplex PCR reads, TCRdb called clonotypes with MiXCR, one entry per CDR3 protein. The data show 250,000 to 300,000 distinct CDR3 sequences, around 13% seen once. Sequencing was performed on blood. These TCRs come from a middle-aged woman with Graves' hyperthyroidism. The CDR3 runs from the conserved cysteine through the conserved F or W. Each record gives: V gene, J gene, CDR3 protein.

V: TRBV12-3/TRBV12-4; J: TRBJ2-7; CDR3: CASLLAGAYEQYF
V: TRBV3-1; J: TRBJ2-7; CDR3: CASSQRPSGSYEQYF
V: TRBV19; J: TRBJ1-5; CDR3: CASRDRGNQPQHF
V: TRBV12-3/TRBV12-4; J: TRBJ2-6; CDR3: CASRPRQGPNVLTF
V: TRBV20-1; J: TRBJ1-1; CDR3: CSAREATVNTEAFF
V: TRBV6-1; J: TRBJ2-2; CDR3: CASSHSGRRTGELFF
V: TRBV5-4; J: TRBJ2-1; CDR3: CASSLEPGLNNEQFF
V: TRBV28; J: TRBJ1-1; CDR3: CASSFKAGNTEAFF
V: TRBV6-1; J: TRBJ2-4; CDR3: CASSQSGQNIQYF
V: TRBV11-2; J: TRBJ1-5; CDR3: CASSTYSNQPQHF
V: TRBV7-2; J: TRBJ2-3; CDR3: CASSLNGQGSTDTQYF
V: TRBV3-1; J: TRBJ2-5; CDR3: CASSRTSLETQYF
V: TRBV7-8; J: TRBJ1-1; CDR3: CASSSGRLNTEAFF
V: TRBV28; J: TRBJ2-3; CDR3: CASSLDGLGQDTQYF
V: TRBV27; J: TRBJ2-7; CDR3: CASSLGQGAYEQYF
V: TRBV6-1; J: TRBJ2-7; CDR3: CASSIGGRYEQYF
V: TRBV28; J: TRBJ2-1; CDR3: CASSFMRPNHNEQFF
V: TRBV7-9; J: TRBJ2-7; CDR3: CASSPGTGVNEQYF
V: TRBV12-3/TRBV12-4; J: TRBJ2-2; CDR3: CASSHDTDTGELFF
V: TRBV7-8; J: TRBJ1-5; CDR3: CASSFGTSVGNQPQHF
V: TRBV30; J: TRBJ1-4; CDR3: CAWSISVEKLFF
V: TRBV6-1; J: TRBJ2-7; CDR3: CASSERGTVLEQYF
V: TRBV7-8; J: TRBJ2-6; CDR3: CASSLPSSSGANVLTF
V: TRBV19; J: TRBJ1-3; CDR3: CASSISRDSGNTIYF
V: TRBV10-3; J: TRBJ2-5; CDR3: CAISAGTIEETQYF
V: TRBV9; J: TRBJ1-1; CDR3: CASSIVGGLANTEAFF
V: TRBV20-1; J: TRBJ1-1; CDR3: CSAREAGGQAFTEAFF
V: TRBV11-1; J: TRBJ2-1; CDR3: CASSLGTSDNEQFF
V: TRBV7-8; J: TRBJ1-1; CDR3: CASSFRTGYVNTEAFF
V: TRBV19; J: TRBJ2-7; CDR3: CASSPGQGSIEQYF
V: TRBV15; J: TRBJ2-3; CDR3: CATSTTGSSTDTQYF
V: TRBV7-2; J: TRBJ1-1; CDR3: CASSYVQGATEAFF
V: TRBV2; J: TRBJ1-5; CDR3: CARRDRTNQPQHF
V: TRBV2; J: TRBJ2-5; CDR3: CASTVRMRQETQYF
V: TRBV2; J: TRBJ1-2; CDR3: CASSEGGSNYGYTF
V: TRBV20-1; J: TRBJ1-5; CDR3: CSAREGTENQPQHF
V: TRBV20-1; J: TRBJ2-7; CDR3: CSAPGVGGQGTEQYF
V: TRBV2; J: TRBJ2-2; CDR3: CASKLDTGELFF
V: TRBV7-9; J: TRBJ2-7; CDR3: CASSYFDREQYF
V: TRBV20-1; J: TRBJ2-3; CDR3: CSARDYRGRADTQYF
V: TRBV30; J: TRBJ1-1; CDR3: CAWSPPIRSNTEAFF
V: TRBV20-1; J: TRBJ1-1; CDR3: CSARVQGFSEAFF
V: TRBV28; J: TRBJ2-5; CDR3: CASSYDLGVYQETQYF
V: TRBV24-1; J: TRBJ2-1; CDR3: CATSDASSGRDNEQFF
V: TRBV28; J: TRBJ1-2; CDR3: CASRQGAGGYTF
V: TRBV5-8; J: TRBJ2-2; CDR3: CASSTRTGVTGELFF